This TCR beta chain was documented in a study of blood T cells in healthy people across ages. For the second PCR, which ran for about 6 to 11 cycles, a sample-barcoded 5' primer and a J-beta primer mix were used. MiXCR was run by TCRdb on the 5' RACE reads, yielding one entry per CDR3 protein. The sample has about 930,000 distinct CDR3 sequences, 25% to 30% seen once. Germline CDR1 reads DFQATT; CDR2 reads SNEGSKA (reference sequence). Trimming cost V 5 bases and J 7 bases, with 19 bases left between them. The CDR3 sequence is 14 residues long. This clonotype was found many times. The data were also submitted as part of a second study, on T cells of mothers and their children. Turning to that study: An overlap that was slightly higher, though non-significant, was seen in related mother-child pairs versus unrelated pairs.

The chain is built from TRBV20-1 and TRBJ2-3; D perhaps matches TRBD1 (6 bases). Specimen: blood. The source is a woman aged 40 to 50 in good health. The CDR3 sequence is CSAGTQGSPYTQYF. Here the CDR3 DNA reads TGCAGTGCTGGAACACAGGGTTCTCCTTATACGCAGTATTTT.